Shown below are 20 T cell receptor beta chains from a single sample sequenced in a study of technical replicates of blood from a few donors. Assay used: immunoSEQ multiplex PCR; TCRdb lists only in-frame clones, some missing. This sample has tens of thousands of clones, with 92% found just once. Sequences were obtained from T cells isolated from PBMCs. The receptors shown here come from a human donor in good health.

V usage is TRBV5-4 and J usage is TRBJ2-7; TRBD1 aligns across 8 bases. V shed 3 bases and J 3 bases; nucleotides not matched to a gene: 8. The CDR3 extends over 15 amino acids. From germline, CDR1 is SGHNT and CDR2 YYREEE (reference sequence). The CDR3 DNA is TGTGCCAGCAGCTCTAAACAGGGGGTTGGCTACGAGCAGTACTTC. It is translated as CASSSKQGVGYEQYF.

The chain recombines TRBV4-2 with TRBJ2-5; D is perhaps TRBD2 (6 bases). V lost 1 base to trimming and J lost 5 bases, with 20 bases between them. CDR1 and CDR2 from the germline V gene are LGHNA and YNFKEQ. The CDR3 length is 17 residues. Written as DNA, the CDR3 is TGTGCCAGCAGCCAAGGTGGAATGGGACTTAAAGGGGAGACCCAGTACTTC. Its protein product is CASSQGGMGLKGETQYF.

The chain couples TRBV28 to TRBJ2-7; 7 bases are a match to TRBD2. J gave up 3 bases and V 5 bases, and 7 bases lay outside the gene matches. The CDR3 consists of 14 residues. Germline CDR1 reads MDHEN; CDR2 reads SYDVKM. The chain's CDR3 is CASSLPTSNYEQYF. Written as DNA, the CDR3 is TGTGCCAGCAGTCTCCCGACTAGCAACTACGAGCAGTACTTC.

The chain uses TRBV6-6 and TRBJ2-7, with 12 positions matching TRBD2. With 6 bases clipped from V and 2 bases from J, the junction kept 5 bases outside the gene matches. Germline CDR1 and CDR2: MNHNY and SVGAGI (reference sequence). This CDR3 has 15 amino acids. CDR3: CASSLGTSGPYEQYF. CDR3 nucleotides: TGTGCCAGCAGCCTCGGGACTAGCGGGCCCTACGAGCAGTACTTC.

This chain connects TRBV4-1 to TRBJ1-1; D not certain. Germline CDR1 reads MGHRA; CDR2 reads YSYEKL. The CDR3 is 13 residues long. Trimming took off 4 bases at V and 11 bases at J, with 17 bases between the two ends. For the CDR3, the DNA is TGCGCCAGCAGCCCCAGCAAAGGTACTATGGCTTTCTTT. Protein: CASSPSKGTMAFF.

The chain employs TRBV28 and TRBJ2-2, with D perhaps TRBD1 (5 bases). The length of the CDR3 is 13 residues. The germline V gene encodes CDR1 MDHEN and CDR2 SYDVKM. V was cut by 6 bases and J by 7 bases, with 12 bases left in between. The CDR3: CASRFGADGELFF. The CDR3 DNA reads TGTGCCAGCAGGTTTGGGGCGGACGGGGAGCTGTTTTTT.

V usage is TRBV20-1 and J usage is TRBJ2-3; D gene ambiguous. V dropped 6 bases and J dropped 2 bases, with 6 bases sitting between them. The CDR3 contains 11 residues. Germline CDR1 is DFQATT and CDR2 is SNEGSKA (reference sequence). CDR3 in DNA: TGCAGTGCCCCCTTCACAGATACGCAGTATTTT. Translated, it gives CSAPFTDTQYF.

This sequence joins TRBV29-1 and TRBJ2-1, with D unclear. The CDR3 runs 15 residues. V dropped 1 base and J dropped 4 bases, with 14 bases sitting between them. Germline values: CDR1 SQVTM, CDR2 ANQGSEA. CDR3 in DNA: TGCAGCGTTGAAGGAGTCACCTTGGTTTACAATGAGCAGTTCTTC. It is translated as CSVEGVTLVYNEQFF.

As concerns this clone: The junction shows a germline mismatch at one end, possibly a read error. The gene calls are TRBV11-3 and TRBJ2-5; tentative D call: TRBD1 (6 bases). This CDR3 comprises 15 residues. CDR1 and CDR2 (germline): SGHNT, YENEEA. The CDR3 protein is CASSLDDRPQETQYF. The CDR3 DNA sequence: TGTGCCAGCAGTTTAGACGACAGGCCCCAAGAGACCCAGTACTTC.

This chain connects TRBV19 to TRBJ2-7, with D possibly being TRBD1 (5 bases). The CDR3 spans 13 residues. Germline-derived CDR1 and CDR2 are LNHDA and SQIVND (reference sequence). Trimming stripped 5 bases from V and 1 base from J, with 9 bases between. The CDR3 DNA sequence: TGTGCCAGTAGTCCCAGGGTATCCTACGAGCAGTACTTC. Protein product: CASSPRVSYEQYF. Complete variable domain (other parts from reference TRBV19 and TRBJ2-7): DGGITQSPKYLFRKEGQNVTLSCEQNLNHDAMYWYRQDPGQGLRLIYYSQIVNDFQKGDIAEGYSVSREKKESFPLTVTSAQKNPTAFYLCASSPRVSYEQYFGPGTRLTVT.

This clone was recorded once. CDR3 residues: CASSLGQETYEQYF. The CDR3 DNA reads TGTGCCAGCAGCTTAGGACAGGAAACCTACGAGCAGTACTTC. The genes are TRBV7-9 and TRBJ2-7, with a weak D call TRBD1 (6 bases). The germline gives CDR1 SEHNR, CDR2 FQNEAQ (reference sequence). V dropped 1 base and J dropped 2 bases, with 9 bases sitting between them. The CDR3 loop spans 14 amino acids.

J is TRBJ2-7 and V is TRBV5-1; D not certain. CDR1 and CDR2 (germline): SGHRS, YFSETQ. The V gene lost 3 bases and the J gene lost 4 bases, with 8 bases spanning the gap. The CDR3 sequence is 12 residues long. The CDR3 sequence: CASSSSNYEQYF. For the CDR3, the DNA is TGCGCCAGCAGCTCCAGTAATTACGAGCAGTACTTC.

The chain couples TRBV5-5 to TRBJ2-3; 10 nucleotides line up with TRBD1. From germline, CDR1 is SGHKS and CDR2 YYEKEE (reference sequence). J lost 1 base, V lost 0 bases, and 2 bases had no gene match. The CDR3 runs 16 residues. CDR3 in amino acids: CASSLAGTGGTDTQYF. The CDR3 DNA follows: TGTGCCAGCAGCTTGGCCGGGACAGGGGGCACAGATACGCAGTATTTT.

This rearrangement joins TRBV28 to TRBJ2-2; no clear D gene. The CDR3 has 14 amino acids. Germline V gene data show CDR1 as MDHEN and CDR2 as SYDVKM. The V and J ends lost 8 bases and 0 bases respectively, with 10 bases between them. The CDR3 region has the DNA TGTGCCAGCCTCTGGGCTTCGAACACCGGGGAGCTGTTTTTT. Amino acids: CASLWASNTGELFF.

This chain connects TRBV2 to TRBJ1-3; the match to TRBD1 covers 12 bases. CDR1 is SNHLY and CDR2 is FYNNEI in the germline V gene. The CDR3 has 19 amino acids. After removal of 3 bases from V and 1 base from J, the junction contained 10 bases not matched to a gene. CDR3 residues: CASSDGGWGQGASGNTIYF. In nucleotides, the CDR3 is TGTGCCAGCAGTGACGGGGGGTGGGGACAGGGGGCTTCTGGAAACACCATATATTTT.

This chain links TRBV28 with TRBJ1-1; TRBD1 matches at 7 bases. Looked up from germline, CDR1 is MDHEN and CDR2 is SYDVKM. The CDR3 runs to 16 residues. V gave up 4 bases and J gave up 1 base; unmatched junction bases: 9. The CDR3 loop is CASSSYRGAWNTEAFF. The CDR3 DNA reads TGTGCCAGCAGTTCTTACAGGGGCGCCTGGAACACTGAAGCTTTCTTT.

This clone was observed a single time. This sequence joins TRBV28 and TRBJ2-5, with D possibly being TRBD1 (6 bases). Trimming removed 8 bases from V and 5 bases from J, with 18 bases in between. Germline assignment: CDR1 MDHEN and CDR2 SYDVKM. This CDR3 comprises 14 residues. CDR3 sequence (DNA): TGTGCCAGCCGGACCTCAGGGGATGGGGAGACCCAGTACTTC. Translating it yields CASRTSGDGETQYF.

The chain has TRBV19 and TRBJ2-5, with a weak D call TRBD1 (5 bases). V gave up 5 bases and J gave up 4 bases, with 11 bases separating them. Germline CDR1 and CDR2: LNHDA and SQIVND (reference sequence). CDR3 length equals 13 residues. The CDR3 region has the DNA TGTGCCAGTAGTGAGACAGCGTCAGAGACCCAGTACTTC. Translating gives CASSETASETQYF.

For the CDR3, the DNA is TGTGCCAGCAGCGCGACAGGGCACACTGAAGCTTTCTTT. Translation: CASSATGHTEAFF. V gene TRBV7-3 combines with J gene TRBJ1-1, with TRBD1 identical over 7 bases. V shed 5 bases, J shed 3 bases, and the junction held 3 bases outside the gene matches. CDR3 size: 13 residues. The germline gives CDR1 SGHTA, CDR2 FQGTGA.

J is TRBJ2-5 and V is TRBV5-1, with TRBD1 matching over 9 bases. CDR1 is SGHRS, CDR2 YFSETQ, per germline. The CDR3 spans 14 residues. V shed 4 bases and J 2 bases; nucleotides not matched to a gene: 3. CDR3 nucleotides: TGCGCCAGCAGCGTAGGGACAGGGCAAGAGACCCAGTACTTC. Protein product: CASSVGTGQETQYF.